Listed below are T cell receptor beta chains from one sample, sequenced in a study of T cells in Graves' hyperthyroidism and ophthalmopathy. MiXCR was run by TCRdb on the multiplex PCR reads, yielding one entry per CDR3 protein. This sample has 660,000 or so distinct CDR3 sequences; less than 25% occur once, and the top ten carry around a third. Sequencing was performed on blood. Receptors originate from a man aged 30 to 45 with Graves' ophthalmopathy. Both conserved end residues are part of each CDR3. Each record gives: D gene, V gene, J gene, CDR3 length, clone size, CDR3 protein. The D gene is left open where the match is weak. Not every row has a clone size; where given, it reads once, few, many or a size class.

>-|TRBV28|TRBJ2-7|13|many
CASTSGLAYEQYF
>-|TRBV29-1|TRBJ2-2|12|few
CSVSLLAGELFF
>-|TRBV20-1|TRBJ2-7|13|-
CSASFGGNYEQYF
>-|TRBV4-1|TRBJ2-7|15|-
CASSPGTAHRYEQYF
>-|TRBV20-1|TRBJ1-1|16|-
CSASLTLRPTNTEAFF
>-|TRBV28|TRBJ2-7|12|few
CASRKVPGEQYF
>TRBD1|TRBV15|TRBJ1-6|16|-
CATSRGRDSYNSPLHF
>-|TRBV30|TRBJ1-5|13|many
CAWSTGDNQPQHF
>-|TRBV7-9|TRBJ2-5|15|-
CASSEPQAEPGTQYF
>-|TRBV12-3/TRBV12-4|TRBJ1-5|12|many
CASTFGNQPQHF
>-|TRBV20-1|TRBJ1-5|18|many
CSARDAGPGWSSNQPQHF
>TRBD1|TRBV5-1|TRBJ1-5|14|few
CASSPQGENQPQHF
>TRBD2|TRBV7-2|TRBJ2-2|16|once
CASSSGAGGWAGELFF
>-|TRBV2|TRBJ2-3|15|many
CASRATLTSTDTQYF
>TRBD2|TRBV28|TRBJ2-5|16|many
CASSLLSPGGLREQYF
>-|TRBV25-1|TRBJ1-5|19|-
CASSELNGSKPNSNQPQHF
>TRBD2|TRBV5-1|TRBJ2-7|14|many
CASSPGTSGEEQYF
>-|TRBV7-2|TRBJ1-5|14|-
CASSKHQTYQPQHF
>TRBD2|TRBV20-1|TRBJ2-7|14|-
CSARDTRLAGEQYF
>-|TRBV6-1|TRBJ2-7|14|-
CASRGPGLSYKQYF
>-|TRBV7-8|TRBJ1-3|16|few
CASSAAGRLSGNTIYF
>TRBD2|TRBV20-1|TRBJ2-7|14|-
CSASLGRVSYEQYF
>TRBD2|TRBV20-1|TRBJ2-7|14|-
CSASGGEPLPEQYF
>TRBD2|TRBV7-9|TRBJ2-2|12|many
CASRLASGELFF
>TRBD2|TRBV9|TRBJ2-2|18|few
CASSAQSAGNSGVGELFF
>TRBD1|TRBV28|TRBJ1-2|16|many
CASSSPPDGTAYGYTF
>TRBD2|TRBV7-2|TRBJ2-7|15|many
CASSSAGGWIYEQYF
>-|TRBV10-3|TRBJ2-7|14|few
CAISEPIQGYEQYF
>TRBD2|TRBV28|TRBJ2-2|14|-
CASSLSGIPGELFF
>-|TRBV6-5|TRBJ2-7|14|many
CASSYGDSSYEQYF
>-|TRBV9|TRBJ2-5|16|-
CASSVGPGAGGETQYF
>TRBD2|TRBV5-6|TRBJ2-7|17|-
CASSSELQAGKVLEQYF
>-|TRBV29-1|TRBJ2-2|12|-
CSVGQNTGELFF
>TRBD1|TRBV5-6|TRBJ2-7|15|-
CASSTKTGGYYEQYF
>TRBD2|TRBV20-1|TRBJ2-3|14|few
CSSFGEGITDTQYF
>-|TRBV19|TRBJ2-5|15|-
CASSTGGTGQETQYF
>TRBD2|TRBV30|TRBJ2-1|12|-
CAWSVLAGEQFF
>-|TRBV20-1|TRBJ2-1|13|-
CSAHSGSYNEQFF
>TRBD1|TRBV2|TRBJ2-1|15|many
CASRRTGESYNEQFF
>-|TRBV27|TRBJ2-5|13|-
CASMPVEQETQYF
>-|TRBV5-8|TRBJ1-4|15|-
CASSTTGLRGEKLFF